Listed below are T cell receptor beta chains from one sample, sequenced in a study of cytomegalovirus exposure and HLA in healthy donors. Produced via immunoSEQ multiplex PCR; TCRdb's table is partial and in-frame only. The table records roughly 180,000 clones, around 80% of them present only once. The sample taken for sequencing was PBMCs. The receptors here all came from a woman in her thirties in good health and CMV-seronegative. CDR3s include the opening cysteine and the closing phenylalanine or tryptophan. The order of the fields is J gene, clone size, CDR3 length, D gene, V gene, CDR3 DNA, CDR3 protein. The D gene is left open where the match is weak. Expanded clones get a size class; other rows say once, few or many, or leave the size out.

TRBJ2-7,NA,16,TRBD1,TRBV10-1,TGCGCCAGCAGGACCACCGACAGGGTGATCACGGACGAGCAGTACTTC,CASRTTDRVITDEQYF
TRBJ2-1,NA,14,TRBD2,TRBV5-1,TGCGCCAGCAGCTTGGGACTAGCGGGGGAGCAGCAGTTCTTC,CASSLGLAGEQQFF
TRBJ2-3,NA,14,TRBD1,TRBV7-3,TGTGCCAGCAGCAGGGACAGGGACACAGATACGCAGTATTTT,CASSRDRDTDTQYF
TRBJ1-2,NA,10,NA,TRBV20-1,TGCAGTGCCCGGGGTTTGGGCTACACCTTC,CSARGLGYTF
TRBJ1-5,NA,14,NA,TRBV6-5,TGTGCCAGCAGGCTGGACAATAGCAATCAGCCCCAGCATTTT,CASRLDNSNQPQHF
TRBJ2-7,NA,13,NA,TRBV19,TGTGCCAGTAGCGTACAGGTCTACTACGAGCAGTACTTC,CASSVQVYYEQYF
TRBJ2-7,NA,15,TRBD1,TRBV5-1,TGCGCCAGCAGCCAAGGGACAGGTGTCTCCTACGAGCAGTACTTC,CASSQGTGVSYEQYF
TRBJ2-3,NA,13,NA,TRBV4-1,TGCGCCAGCAGCCAAGTCCACGAGTATACGCAGTATTTT,CASSQVHEYTQYF
TRBJ1-4,NA,14,NA,TRBV29-1,TGCAGCGTATCAGGGGCGGCCCTGAATGAAAAACTGTTTTTT,CSVSGAALNEKLFF
TRBJ2-2,NA,18,TRBD2,TRBV5-1,TGCGCCAGCAGCTTGGGACTAGCGGGGGCCCCGAACACCGGGGAGCTGTTTTTT,CASSLGLAGAPNTGELFF
TRBJ2-2,NA,15,TRBD2,TRBV7-3,TGTGCCAGCAGCACAATAGCGGGGCCCACCGGGGAGCTGTTTTTT,CASSTIAGPTGELFF
TRBJ1-3,NA,15,NA,TRBV27,TGTGCCAGCAGTTTAACAGGGCGGACTGGAAACACCATATATTTT,CASSLTGRTGNTIYF
TRBJ1-1,NA,14,TRBD1,TRBV9,TGTGCCAGCAGCCCAACCGGGACAGGGGGCAAGGCTTTCTTT,CASSPTGTGGKAFF
TRBJ1-5,NA,14,NA,TRBV15,TGTGCCACTGGAACGGTAGAGGAGTTGCAGCCCCAGCATTTT,CATGTVEELQPQHF
TRBJ1-3,NA,13,NA,TRBV27,TGTGCCAGCGCCTATGGACTTGGAAACACCATATATTTT,CASAYGLGNTIYF
TRBJ2-7,NA,12,NA,TRBV30,TGTGCCTGGAGTAACAGGATCTACGAGCAGTACTTC,CAWSNRIYEQYF
TRBJ2-7,NA,13,TRBD1,TRBV10-3,TGTGCCATCAGGGAGACAGGGATCGGCGAGCAGTACTTC,CAIRETGIGEQYF
TRBJ2-7,once,12,NA,TRBV5-1,TGCGCCAGCAGCTCTTCCTCCTACGAGCAGTACTTC,CASSSSSYEQYF
TRBJ1-4,NA,15,NA,TRBV2,TGTGCCAGCAGTGAGGCGGCAGGGGCCAATGAAAAACTGTTTTTT,CASSEAAGANEKLFF
TRBJ1-1,few,13,NA,TRBV7-9,TGTGCCATTCAGCAGGGGAGGGGCACTGAAGCTTTCTTT,CAIQQGRGTEAFF
TRBJ2-7,NA,16,TRBD2,TRBV7-8,TGTGCCAGCAGCTTAGCGGGTGGGGGGGAGAGGTACGAGCAGTACTTC,CASSLAGGGERYEQYF
TRBJ2-5,NA,15,TRBD2,TRBV5-1,TGCGCCAGCAGCTTAATAGCGGGGGGGCACGAGACCCAGTACTTC,CASSLIAGGHETQYF